This T cell receptor beta chain originates from a study of cytomegalovirus exposure and HLA in healthy donors. As for the study in general: A preliminary data release comprised 91 million or so unique TCRs obtained from HLA-typed donors. Whole-study results and caveats: Rarity held for most TCR sequences, but there were some public TCRs that occurred in many donors.

Though probably carrying unrecorded immune exposures, donors were nominally healthy at sampling. The PCR used 60 Vbeta and 13 Jbeta primers. Data came from immunoSEQ multiplex PCR; TCRdb stores just in-frame clones and leaves some out. Among under 150,000 clones listed, roughly three quarters were seen once. V lost 3 bases to trimming and J lost 5 bases; unmatched junction nucleotides: 4. Per germline, CDR1 SQVTM and CDR2 ANQGSEA. CDR3 length: 13 amino acids. To note about this clone: Its antigen is still unknown.

This chain joins TRBV29-1 and TRBJ2-4; TRBD1 aligns across 7 bases. Sequenced sample: PBMCs. The receptor was isolated from a man in his 60s in good health and CMV-seronegative. The CDR3 protein is CSVDFGQENIQYF. The DNA of the CDR3 is TGCAGCGTTGACTTCGGACAGGAAAACATTCAGTACTTC. The full variable domain, its missing parts supplied by reference TRBV29-1 and TRBJ2-4, is SAVISQKPSRDICQRGTSLTIQCQVDSQVTMMFWYRQQPGQSLTLIATANQGSEATYESGFVIDKFPISRPNLTFSTLTVSNMSPEDSSIYLCSVDFGQENIQYFGAGTRLSVL.